This TCR beta chain was documented in a study of shared T cell receptors in the human thymus. Method: immunoSEQ multiplex PCR; TCRdb's copy keeps in-frame clones and lacks some. Counted here are hundreds of thousands of clones, roughly 88% occurring once; the ten biggest clones make up 0.01%. Germline V gives CDR1 LNHDA, CDR2 SQIVND (reference sequence). J was trimmed by 5 bases and V by 7 bases; bases with no gene match: 7. The CDR3 runs to 14 residues. The same sample was also studied in work on human thymus T cells. Per that study: In corrective heart surgery, resections were taken, and these provided the thymus tissue.

The clonotype was recovered from a boy under two years old with a congenital heart defect. Sequencing was done on a sample of thymocytes. This rearrangement joins TRBV19 to TRBJ1-4; 7 bases match TRBD1. In DNA form, the CDR3 reads TGTGCCAGTAAAAAGGGACAGCTGAATGAAAAACTGTTTTTT. As protein: CASKKGQLNEKLFF.